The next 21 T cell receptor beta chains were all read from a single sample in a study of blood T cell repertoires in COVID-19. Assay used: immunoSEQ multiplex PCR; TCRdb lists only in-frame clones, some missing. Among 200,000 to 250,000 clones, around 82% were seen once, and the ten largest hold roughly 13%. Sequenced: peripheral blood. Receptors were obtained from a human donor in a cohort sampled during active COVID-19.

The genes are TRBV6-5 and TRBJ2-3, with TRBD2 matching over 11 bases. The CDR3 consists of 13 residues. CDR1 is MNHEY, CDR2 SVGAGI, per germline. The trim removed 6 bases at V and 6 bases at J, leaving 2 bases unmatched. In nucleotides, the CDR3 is TGTGCCAGCAGGACTAGCGGGGATGATACGCAGTATTTT. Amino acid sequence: CASRTSGDDTQYF.

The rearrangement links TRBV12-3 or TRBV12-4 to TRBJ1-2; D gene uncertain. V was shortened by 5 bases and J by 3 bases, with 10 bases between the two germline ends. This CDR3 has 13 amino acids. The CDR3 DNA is TGTGCCAGCAGTACTACACCTCACTATGGCTACACCTTC. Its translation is CASSTTPHYGYTF.

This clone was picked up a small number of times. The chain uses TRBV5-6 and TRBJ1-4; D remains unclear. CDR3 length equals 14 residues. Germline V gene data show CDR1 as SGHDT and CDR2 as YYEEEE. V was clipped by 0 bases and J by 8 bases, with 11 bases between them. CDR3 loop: CASSLGGIREKLFF. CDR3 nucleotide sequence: TGTGCCAGCAGCTTGGGAGGGATCAGAGAAAAACTGTTTTTT.

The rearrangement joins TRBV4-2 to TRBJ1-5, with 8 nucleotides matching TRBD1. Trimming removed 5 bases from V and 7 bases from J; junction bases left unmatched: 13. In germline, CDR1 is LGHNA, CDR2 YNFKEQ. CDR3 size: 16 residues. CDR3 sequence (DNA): TGTGCCAGCAGCGAAAGCGGCAGGGGGCCTAGGCAGCCCCAGCATTTT. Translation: CASSESGRGPRQPQHF.

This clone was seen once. This chain's CDR3 is CASSVGGTGINNEQFF. The CDR3 DNA reads TGTGCCAGCAGCGTAGGCGGGACAGGGATAAACAATGAGCAGTTCTTC. The chain carries TRBV9 and TRBJ2-1, with 9 bases identical to TRBD1. With V trimmed by 0 bases and J by 5 bases, 6 bases remained unmatched. The CDR3 is 16 amino acids. Germline loops: CDR1 SGDLS, CDR2 YYNGEE.

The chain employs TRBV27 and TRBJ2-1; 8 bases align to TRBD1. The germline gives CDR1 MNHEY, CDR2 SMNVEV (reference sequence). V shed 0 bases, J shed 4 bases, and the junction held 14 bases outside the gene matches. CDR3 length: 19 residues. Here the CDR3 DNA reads TGTGCCAGCAGTTTATCTCCGGCCCAGGGGGCTTCGGGGTACAATGAGCAGTTCTTC. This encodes CASSLSPAQGASGYNEQFF.

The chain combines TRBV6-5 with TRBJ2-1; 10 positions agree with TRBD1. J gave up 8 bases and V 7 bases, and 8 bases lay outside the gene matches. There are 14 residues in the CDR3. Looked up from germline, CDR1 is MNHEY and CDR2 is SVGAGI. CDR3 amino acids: CASITTGGPYEQFF. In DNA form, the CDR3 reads TGTGCCAGCATCACGACAGGGGGCCCCTATGAGCAGTTCTTC.

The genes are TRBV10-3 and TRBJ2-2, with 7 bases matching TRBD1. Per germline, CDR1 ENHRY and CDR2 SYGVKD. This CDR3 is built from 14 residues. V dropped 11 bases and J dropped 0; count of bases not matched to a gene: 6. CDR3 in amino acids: CAAGGQTNTGELFF. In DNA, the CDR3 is TGTGCCGCAGGGGGACAGACGAACACCGGGGAGCTGTTTTTT.

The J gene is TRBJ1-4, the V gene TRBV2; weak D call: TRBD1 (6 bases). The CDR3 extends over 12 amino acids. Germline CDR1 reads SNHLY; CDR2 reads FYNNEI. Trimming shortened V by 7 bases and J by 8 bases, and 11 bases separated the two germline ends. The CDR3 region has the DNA TGTGCCAGCAATACACAGGGAGAAAAACTGTTTTTT. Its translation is CASNTQGEKLFF. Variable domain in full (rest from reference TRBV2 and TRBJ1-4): EPEVTQTPSHQVTQMGQEVILRCVPISNHLYFYWYRQILGQKVEFLVSFYNNEISEKSEIFDDQFSVERPDGSNFTLKIRSTKLEDSAMYFCASNTQGEKLFFGSGTQLSVL.

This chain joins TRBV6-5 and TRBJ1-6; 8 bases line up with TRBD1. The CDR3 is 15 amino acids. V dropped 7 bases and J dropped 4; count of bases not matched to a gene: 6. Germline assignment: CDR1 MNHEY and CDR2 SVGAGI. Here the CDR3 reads CASILGQAYNSPLHF. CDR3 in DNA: TGTGCCAGCATCTTGGGACAGGCTTATAATTCACCCCTCCACTTT.

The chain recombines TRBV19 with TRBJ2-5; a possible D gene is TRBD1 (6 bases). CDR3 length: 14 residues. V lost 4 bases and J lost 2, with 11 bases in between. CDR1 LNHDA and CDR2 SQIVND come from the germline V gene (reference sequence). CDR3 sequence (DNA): TGTGCCAGTAGTACCCTAGACAGGCAAGAGACCCAGTACTTC. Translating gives CASSTLDRQETQYF.

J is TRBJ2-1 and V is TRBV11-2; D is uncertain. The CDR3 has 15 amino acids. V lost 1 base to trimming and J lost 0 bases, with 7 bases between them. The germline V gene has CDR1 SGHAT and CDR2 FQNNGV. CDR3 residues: CASSLVGSSYNEQFF. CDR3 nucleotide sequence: TGTGCCAGCAGCTTAGTCGGTTCCTCCTACAATGAGCAGTTCTTC.

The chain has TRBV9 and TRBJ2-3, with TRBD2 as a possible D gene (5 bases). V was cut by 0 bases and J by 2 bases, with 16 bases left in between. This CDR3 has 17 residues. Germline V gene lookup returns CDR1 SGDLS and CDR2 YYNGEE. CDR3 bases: TGTGCCAGCAGCGTAGCTGGGGAGACTTGGGTCACAGATACGCAGTATTTT. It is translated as CASSVAGETWVTDTQYF.

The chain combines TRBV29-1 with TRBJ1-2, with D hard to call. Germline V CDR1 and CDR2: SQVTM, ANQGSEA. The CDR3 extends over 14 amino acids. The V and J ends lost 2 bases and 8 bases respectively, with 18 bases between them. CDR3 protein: CSVESGRALGGYTF. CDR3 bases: TGCAGCGTTGAATCGGGGAGGGCTCTCGGGGGCTACACCTTC.

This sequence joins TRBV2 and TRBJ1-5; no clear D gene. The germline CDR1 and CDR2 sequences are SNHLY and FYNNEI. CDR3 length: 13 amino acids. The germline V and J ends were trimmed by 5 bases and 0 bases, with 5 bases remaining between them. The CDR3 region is CASSYYSNQPQHF. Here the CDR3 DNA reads TGTGCCAGCAGTTATTATAGCAATCAGCCCCAGCATTTT. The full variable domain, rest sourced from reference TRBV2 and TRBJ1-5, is EPEVTQTPSHQVTQMGQEVILRCVPISNHLYFYWYRQILGQKVEFLVSFYNNEISEKSEIFDDQFSVERPDGSNFTLKIRSTKLEDSAMYFCASSYYSNQPQHFGDGTRLSIL.

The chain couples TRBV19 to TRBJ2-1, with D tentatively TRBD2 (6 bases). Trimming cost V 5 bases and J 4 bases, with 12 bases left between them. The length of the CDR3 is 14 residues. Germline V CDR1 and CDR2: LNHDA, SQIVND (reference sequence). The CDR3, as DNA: TGTGCCAGTAGTTTTTTTGGAGGGTACAATGAGCAGTTCTTC. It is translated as CASSFFGGYNEQFF.

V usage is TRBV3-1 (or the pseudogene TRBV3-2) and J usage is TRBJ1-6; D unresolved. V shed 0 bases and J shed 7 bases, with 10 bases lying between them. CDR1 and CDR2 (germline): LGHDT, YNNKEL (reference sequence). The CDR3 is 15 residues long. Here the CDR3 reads CASSQDWQANSPLHF. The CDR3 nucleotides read TGTGCCAGCAGCCAAGATTGGCAGGCGAATTCACCCCTCCACTTT.

This CDR3 reads CASSPPELAESDEQYF. The DNA for the CDR3 is TGTGCCAGCAGTCCCCCTGAACTCGCGGAAAGCGACGAGCAGTACTTC. The chain uses TRBV28 and TRBJ2-7; D gene unclear. Germline CDR1 MDHEN, CDR2 SYDVKM. V gave up 5 bases and J gave up 5 bases, with 22 bases separating them. This CDR3 is 16 amino acids long.

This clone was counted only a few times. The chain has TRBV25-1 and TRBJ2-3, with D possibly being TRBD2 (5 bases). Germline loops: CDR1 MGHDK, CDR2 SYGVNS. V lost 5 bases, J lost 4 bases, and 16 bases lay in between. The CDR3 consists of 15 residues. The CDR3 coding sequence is TGTGCCAGCAGTTCCTCCAGCGGTGGTCCAGATACGCAGTATTTT. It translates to CASSSSSGGPDTQYF.

CDR3 residues: CASSQEVNMGPITDTQYF. The CDR3 DNA reads as TGTGCCAGCAGCCAAGAAGTCAATATGGGCCCCATCACAGATACGCAGTATTTT. The chain links TRBV4-2 to TRBJ2-3, with D unresolved. There are 18 residues in the CDR3. The V gene lost 0 bases and the J gene lost 2 bases, with 18 bases spanning the gap. From germline, CDR1 is LGHNA and CDR2 YNFKEQ.

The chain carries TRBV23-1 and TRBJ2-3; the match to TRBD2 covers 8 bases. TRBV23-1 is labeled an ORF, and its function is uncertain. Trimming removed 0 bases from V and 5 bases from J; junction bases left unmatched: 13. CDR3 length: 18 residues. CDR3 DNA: TGCGCCAGCAGTCAATCCCTAGGTGGGAAGCGGGAGTTAGATACGCAGTATTTT. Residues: CASSQSLGGKRELDTQYF.